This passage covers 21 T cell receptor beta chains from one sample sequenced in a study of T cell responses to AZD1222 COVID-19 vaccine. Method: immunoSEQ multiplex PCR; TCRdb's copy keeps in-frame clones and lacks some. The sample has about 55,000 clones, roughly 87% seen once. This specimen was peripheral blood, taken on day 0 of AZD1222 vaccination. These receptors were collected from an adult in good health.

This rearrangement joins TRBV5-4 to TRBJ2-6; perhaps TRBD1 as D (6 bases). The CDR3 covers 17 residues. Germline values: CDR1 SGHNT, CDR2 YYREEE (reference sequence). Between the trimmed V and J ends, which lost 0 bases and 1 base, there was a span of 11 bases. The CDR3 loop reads CASSLGGTQSGANVLTF. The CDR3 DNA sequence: TGTGCCAGCAGCTTGGGAGGGACACAGTCTGGGGCCAACGTCCTGACTTTC.

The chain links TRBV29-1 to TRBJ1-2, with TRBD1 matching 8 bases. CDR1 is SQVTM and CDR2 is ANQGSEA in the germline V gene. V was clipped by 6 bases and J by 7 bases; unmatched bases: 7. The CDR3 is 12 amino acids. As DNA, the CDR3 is TGCAGCGTCCGGACAGGGAGCTCTGGCTACACCTTC. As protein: CSVRTGSSGYTF. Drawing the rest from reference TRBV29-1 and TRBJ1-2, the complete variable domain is SAVISQKPSRDICQRGTSLTIQCQVDSQVTMMFWYRQQPGQSLTLIATANQGSEATYESGFVIDKFPISRPNLTFSTLTVSNMSPEDSSIYLCSVRTGSSGYTFGSGTRLTVV.

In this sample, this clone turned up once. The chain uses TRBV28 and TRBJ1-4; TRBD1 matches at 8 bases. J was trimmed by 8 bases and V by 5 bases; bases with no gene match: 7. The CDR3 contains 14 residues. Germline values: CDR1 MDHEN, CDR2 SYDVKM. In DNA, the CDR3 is TGTGCCAGCAGTGAACAGGGGGTAAGAGAAAAACTGTTTTTT. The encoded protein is CASSEQGVREKLFF.

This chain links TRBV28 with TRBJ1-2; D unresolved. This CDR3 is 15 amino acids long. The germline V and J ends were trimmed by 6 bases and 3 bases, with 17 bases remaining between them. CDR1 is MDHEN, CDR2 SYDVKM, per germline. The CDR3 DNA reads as TGTGCCAGCAGGTACGTCGCGACACCATACTATGGCTACACCTTC. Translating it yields CASRYVATPYYGYTF.

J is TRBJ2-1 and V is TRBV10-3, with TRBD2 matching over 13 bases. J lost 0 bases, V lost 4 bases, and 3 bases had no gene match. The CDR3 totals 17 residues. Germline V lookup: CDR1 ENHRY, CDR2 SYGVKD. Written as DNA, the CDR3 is TGTGCCATCAGTGGGGGACTAGCGGGGACCTCCTACAATGAGCAGTTCTTC. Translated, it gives CAISGGLAGTSYNEQFF.

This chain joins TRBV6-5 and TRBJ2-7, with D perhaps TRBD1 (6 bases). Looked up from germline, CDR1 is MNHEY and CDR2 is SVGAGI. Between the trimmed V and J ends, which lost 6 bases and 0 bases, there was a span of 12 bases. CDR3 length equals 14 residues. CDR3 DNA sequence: TGTGCCAGCAGATACAGGGATAGCTCCTACGAGCAGTACTTC. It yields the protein CASRYRDSSYEQYF.

The CDR3 DNA reads TGTGCCAGCTCACAAGGGACAGGGCAAGAGACCCAGTACTTC. Its protein product is CASSQGTGQETQYF. The chain links TRBV18 to TRBJ2-5; 9 bases are a match to TRBD1. Germline assignment: CDR1 KGHSH and CDR2 LQKENI. V shed 4 bases, J shed 2 bases, and the junction held 2 bases outside the gene matches. CDR3 length equals 14 residues.

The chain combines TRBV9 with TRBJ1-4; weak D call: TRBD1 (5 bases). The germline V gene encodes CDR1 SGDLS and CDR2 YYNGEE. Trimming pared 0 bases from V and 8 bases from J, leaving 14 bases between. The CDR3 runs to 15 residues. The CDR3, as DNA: TGTGCCAGCAGCGTAGGGGGGAGATCGGGCGAAAAACTGTTTTTT. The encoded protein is CASSVGGRSGEKLFF.

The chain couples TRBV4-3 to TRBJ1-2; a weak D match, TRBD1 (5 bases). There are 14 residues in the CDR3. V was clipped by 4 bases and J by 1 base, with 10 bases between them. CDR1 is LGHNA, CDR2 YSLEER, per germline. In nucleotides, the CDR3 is TGCGCCAGCAGCCCAGCGGGGCGTAACTATGGCTACACCTTC. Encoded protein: CASSPAGRNYGYTF.

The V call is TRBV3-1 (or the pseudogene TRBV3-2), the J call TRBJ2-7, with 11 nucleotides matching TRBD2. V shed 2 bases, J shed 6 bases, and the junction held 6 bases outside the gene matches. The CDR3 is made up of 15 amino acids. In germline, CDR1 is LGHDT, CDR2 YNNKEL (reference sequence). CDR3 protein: CASSQLAGGPGEQYF. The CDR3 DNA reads TGTGCCAGCAGCCAACTAGCGGGGGGCCCGGGCGAGCAGTACTTC.

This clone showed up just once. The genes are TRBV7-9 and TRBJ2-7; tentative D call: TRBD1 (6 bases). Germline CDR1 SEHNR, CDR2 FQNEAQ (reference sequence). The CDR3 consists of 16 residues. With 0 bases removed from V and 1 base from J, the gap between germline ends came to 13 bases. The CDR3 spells CASSLARTVGSYEQYF. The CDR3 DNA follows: TGTGCCAGCAGCTTAGCCAGGACAGTCGGGTCCTACGAGCAGTACTTC.

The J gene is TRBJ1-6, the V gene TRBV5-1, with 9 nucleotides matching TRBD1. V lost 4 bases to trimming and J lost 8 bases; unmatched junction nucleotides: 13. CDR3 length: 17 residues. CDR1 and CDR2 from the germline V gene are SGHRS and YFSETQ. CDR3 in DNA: TGCGCCAGCAGCGCCTGGGGCAACAGGGGGCGAGATTCACCCCTCCACTTT. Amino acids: CASSAWGNRGRDSPLHF.

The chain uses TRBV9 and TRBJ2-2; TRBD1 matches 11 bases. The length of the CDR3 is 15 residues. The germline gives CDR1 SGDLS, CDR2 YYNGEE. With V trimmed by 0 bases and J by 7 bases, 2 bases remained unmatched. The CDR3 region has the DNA TGTGCCAGCAGCGTAGGGACAGGGGGCCGCGGGGAGCTGTTTTTT. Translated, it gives CASSVGTGGRGELFF. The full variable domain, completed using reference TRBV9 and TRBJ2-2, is DSGVTQTPKHLITATGQRVTLRCSPRSGDLSVYWYQQSLDQGLQFLIQYYNGEERAKGNILERFSAQQFPDLHSELNLSSLELGDSALYFCASSVGTGGRGELFFGEGSRLTVL.

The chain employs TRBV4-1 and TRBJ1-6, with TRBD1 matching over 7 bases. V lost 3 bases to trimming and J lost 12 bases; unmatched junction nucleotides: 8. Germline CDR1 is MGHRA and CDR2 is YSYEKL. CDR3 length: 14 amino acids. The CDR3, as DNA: TGCGCCAGCAGCCAGGGGGGACAGCTGAGACCCCTCCACTTT. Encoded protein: CASSQGGQLRPLHF.

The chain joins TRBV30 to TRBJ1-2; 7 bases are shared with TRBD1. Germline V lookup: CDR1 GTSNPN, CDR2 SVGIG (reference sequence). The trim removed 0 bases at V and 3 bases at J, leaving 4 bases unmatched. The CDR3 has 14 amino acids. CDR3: CAWSVRDSYYGYTF. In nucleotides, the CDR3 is TGTGCCTGGAGTGTGCGGGACAGCTACTATGGCTACACCTTC.

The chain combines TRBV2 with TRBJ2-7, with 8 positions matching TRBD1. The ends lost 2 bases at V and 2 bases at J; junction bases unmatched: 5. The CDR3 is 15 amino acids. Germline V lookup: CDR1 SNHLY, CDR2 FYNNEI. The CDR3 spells CASSELTGAAYEQYF. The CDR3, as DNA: TGTGCCAGCAGTGAATTGACAGGGGCGGCCTACGAGCAGTACTTC.

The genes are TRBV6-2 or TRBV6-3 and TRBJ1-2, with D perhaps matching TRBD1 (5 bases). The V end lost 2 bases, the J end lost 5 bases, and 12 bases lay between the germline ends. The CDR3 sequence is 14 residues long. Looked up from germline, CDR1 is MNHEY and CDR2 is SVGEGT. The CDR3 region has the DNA TGTGCCAGCAGTTACCGTGTCAGGGCTTATGGCTACACCTTC. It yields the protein CASSYRVRAYGYTF.

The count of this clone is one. This chain's CDR3 is CASSDKGQRAGNTIYF. In DNA, the CDR3 is TGTGCCAGCAGTGATAAGGGACAGCGGGCTGGAAACACCATATATTTT. The chain carries TRBV6-1 and TRBJ1-3; 7 bases are shared with TRBD1. This CDR3 contains 16 residues. V gave up 3 bases and J gave up 2 bases; unmatched junction bases: 7. Germline assignment: CDR1 MNHNS and CDR2 SASEGT.

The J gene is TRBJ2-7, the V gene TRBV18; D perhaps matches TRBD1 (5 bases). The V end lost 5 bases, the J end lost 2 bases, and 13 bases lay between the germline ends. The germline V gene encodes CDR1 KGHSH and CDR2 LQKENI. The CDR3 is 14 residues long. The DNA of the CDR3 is TGTGCCAGCTCATCTACAGGATCCCCCTACGAGCAGTACTTC. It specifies CASSSTGSPYEQYF.

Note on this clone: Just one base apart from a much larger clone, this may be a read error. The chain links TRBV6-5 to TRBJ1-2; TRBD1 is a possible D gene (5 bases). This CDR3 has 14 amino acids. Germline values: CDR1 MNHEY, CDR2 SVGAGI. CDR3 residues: CVPGERGDFYGYTF. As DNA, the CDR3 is TGTGTCCCTGGGGAGCGGGGCGACTTCTATGGCTACACCTTC.

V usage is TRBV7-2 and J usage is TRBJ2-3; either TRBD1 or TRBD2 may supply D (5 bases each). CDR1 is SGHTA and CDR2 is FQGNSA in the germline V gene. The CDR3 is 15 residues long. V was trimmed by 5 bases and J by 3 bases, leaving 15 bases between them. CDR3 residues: CASSAGTPGTDTQYF. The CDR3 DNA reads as TGTGCCAGCAGCGCCGGGACCCCGGGGACAGATACGCAGTATTTT.